This TCR beta chain was sequenced for a study of cytomegalovirus exposure and HLA in healthy donors. Study overall: There were some 400 genotyped donors. Of these, roughly 86% fell in the genetic ancestry cluster associated with self-reported Caucasian donors.

The primer mix had 60 Vbeta and 13 Jbeta primers. TCRdb keeps only in-frame clones here, not all; method: immunoSEQ multiplex PCR. The repertoire table contains around 120,000 clones. As for the donors, each was a healthy bone marrow donor. The CDR3 consists of 14 residues. The V gene lost 5 bases and the J gene lost 8 bases, with 19 bases spanning the gap. From germline, CDR1 is SGHKS and CDR2 YYEKEE (reference sequence). This clonotype originated in a man aged 50 to 59 in good health and CMV-seronegative. The J gene is TRBJ2-5, the V gene TRBV5-5; possible D gene TRBD2, 6 bases. Sequencing input: PBMCs. CDR3 sequence (DNA): TGTGCCAGCAGTCTGGGGGAGGTTGGACTTACCCAGTACTTC. It encodes CASSLGEVGLTQYF.